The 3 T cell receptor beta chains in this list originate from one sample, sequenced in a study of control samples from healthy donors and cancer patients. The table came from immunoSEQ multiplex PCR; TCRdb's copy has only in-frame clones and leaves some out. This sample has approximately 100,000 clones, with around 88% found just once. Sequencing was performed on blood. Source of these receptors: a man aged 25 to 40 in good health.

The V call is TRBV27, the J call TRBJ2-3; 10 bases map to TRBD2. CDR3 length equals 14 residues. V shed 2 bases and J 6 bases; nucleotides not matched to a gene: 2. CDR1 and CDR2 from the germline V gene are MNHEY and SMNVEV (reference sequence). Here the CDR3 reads CASSLLAGVDTQYF. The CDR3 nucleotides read TGTGCCAGCAGTTTACTAGCGGGAGTGGATACGCAGTATTTT.

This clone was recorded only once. CDR3 protein: CASSQAGLNYGYTF. In DNA, the CDR3 is TGTGCCAGCAGCCAAGCGGGGCTAAACTATGGCTACACCTTC. This chain connects TRBV3-1 (or the pseudogene TRBV3-2) to TRBJ1-2, with a weak D call TRBD1 (5 bases). Trimming pared 1 base from V and 2 bases from J, leaving 8 bases between. Germline CDR1 reads LGHDT; CDR2 reads YNNKEL (reference sequence). This CDR3 comprises 14 residues.

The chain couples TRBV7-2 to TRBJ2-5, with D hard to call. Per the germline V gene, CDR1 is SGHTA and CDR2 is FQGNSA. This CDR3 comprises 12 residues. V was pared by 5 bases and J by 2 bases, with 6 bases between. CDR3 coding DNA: TGTGCCAGCAGCAAGTCTCAAGAGACCCAGTACTTC. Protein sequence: CASSKSQETQYF.